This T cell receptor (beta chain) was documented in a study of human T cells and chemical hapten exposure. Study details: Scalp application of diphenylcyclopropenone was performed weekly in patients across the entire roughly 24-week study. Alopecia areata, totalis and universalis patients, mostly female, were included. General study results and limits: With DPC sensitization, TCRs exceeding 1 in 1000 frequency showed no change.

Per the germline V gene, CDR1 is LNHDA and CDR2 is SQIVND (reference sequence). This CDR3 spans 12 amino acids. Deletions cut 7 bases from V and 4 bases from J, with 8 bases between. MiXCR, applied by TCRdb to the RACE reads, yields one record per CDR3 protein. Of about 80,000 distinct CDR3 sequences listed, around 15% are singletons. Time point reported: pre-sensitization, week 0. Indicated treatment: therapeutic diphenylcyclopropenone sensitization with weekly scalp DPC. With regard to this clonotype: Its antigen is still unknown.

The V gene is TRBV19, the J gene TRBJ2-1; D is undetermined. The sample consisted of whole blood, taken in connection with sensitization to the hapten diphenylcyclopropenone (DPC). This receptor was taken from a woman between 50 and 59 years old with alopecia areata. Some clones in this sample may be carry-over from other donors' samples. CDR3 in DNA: TGTGCCAGTATCCCCAGGTACAATGAGCAGTTCTTC. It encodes CASIPRYNEQFF.